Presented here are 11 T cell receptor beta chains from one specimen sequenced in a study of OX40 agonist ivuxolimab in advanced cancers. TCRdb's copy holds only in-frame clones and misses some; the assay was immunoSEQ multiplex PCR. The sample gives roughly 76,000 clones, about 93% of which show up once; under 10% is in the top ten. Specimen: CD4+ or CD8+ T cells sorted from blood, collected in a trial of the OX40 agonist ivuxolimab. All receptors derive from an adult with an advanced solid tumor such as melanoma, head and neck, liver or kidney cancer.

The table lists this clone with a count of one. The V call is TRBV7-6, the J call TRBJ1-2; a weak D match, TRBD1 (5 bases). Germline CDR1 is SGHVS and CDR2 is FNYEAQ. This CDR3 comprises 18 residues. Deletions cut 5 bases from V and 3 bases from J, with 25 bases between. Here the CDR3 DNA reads TGTGCCAGCAGCCCCGAATTGGGAGTCTACGTACAGGACTATGGCTACACCTTC. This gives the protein CASSPELGVYVQDYGYTF.

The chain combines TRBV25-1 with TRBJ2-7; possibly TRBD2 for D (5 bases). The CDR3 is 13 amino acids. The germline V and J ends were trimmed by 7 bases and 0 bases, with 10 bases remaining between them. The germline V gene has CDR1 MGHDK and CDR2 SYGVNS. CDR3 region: CASIGRDSYEQYF. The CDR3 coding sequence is TGTGCCAGCATCGGACGGGACTCCTACGAGCAGTACTTC.

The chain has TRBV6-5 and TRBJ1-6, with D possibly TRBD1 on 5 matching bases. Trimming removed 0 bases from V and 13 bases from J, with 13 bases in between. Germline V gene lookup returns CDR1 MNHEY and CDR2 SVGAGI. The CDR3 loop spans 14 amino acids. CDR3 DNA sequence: TGTGCCAGCAGTTACTCCGCAGGGCCCTGGCCCCTCCACTTT. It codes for CASSYSAGPWPLHF.

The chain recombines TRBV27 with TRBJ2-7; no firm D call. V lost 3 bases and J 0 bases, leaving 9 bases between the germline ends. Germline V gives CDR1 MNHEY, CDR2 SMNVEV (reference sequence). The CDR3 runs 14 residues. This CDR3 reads CASSFRRTSYEQYF. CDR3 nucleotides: TGTGCCAGCAGTTTTAGACGGACCTCCTACGAGCAGTACTTC.

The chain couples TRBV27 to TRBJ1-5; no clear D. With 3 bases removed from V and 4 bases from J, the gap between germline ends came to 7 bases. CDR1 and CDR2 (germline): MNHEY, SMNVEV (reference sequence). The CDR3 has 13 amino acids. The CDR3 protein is CASSFGLNQPQHF. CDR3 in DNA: TGTGCCAGCAGTTTCGGACTGAATCAGCCCCAGCATTTT.

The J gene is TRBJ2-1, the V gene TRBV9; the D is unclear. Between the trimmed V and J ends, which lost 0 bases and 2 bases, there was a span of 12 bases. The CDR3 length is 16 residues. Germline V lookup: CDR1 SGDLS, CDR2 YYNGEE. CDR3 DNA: TGTGCCAGCAGCGTAGGCCCGCTAAGCACCTACAATGAGCAGTTCTTC. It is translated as CASSVGPLSTYNEQFF.

The CDR3 spells CSVVGVSGGTYEQYF. CDR3 nucleotides: TGCAGCGTCGTCGGCGTTTCGGGGGGAACCTACGAGCAGTACTTC. The rearrangement links TRBV29-1 to TRBJ2-7, with 7 positions matching TRBD2. CDR3 length: 15 amino acids. Germline lookup yields CDR1 SQVTM and CDR2 ANQGSEA. Unmatched junction bases numbered 13, after V lost 6 bases and J lost 2 bases.

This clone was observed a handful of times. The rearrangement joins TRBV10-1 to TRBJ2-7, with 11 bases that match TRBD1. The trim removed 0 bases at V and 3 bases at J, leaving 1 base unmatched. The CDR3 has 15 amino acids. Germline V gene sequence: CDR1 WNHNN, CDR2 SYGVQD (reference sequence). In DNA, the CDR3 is TGCGCCAGCAGTGAGTCGGGGACAGGGGGCTACGAGCAGTACTTC. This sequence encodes CASSESGTGGYEQYF.

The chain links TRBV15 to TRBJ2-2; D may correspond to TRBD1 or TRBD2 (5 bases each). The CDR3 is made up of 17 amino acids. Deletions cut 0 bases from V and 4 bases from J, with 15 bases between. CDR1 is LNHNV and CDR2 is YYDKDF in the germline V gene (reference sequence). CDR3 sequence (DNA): TGTGCCACCAGCAGAGATCGCAGGGTAACTAGCACCGGGGAGCTGTTTTTT. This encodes CATSRDRRVTSTGELFF.

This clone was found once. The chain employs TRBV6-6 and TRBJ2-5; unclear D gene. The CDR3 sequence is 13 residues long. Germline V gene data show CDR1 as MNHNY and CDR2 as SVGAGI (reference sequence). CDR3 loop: CASSRGTLETQYF. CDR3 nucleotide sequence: TGTGCGTCTTCCCGAGGAACGCTCGAGACCCAGTACTTC.

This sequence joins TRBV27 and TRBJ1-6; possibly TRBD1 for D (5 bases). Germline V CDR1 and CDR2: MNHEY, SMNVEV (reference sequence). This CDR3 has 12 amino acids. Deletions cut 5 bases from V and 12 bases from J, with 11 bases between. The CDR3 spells CASSPGGGPLHF. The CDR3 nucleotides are TGTGCCAGCAGTCCGGGGGGGGGACCCCTCCACTTT.